These T cell receptor beta chains were read from a single sample in a study of blood T cells in healthy people across ages. TCRdb itself ran the 5' RACE reads through MiXCR, one entry per CDR3 protein. Of 780,000 or so distinct CDR3 sequences listed, around a quarter are singletons. This same sample was also part of a study on T cells of mothers and their children.

The sample comprised blood. The source of these receptors is a boy younger than 18 in good health. Both conserved end residues are part of each CDR3. The order of the fields is J gene, clone size, V gene, D gene, CDR3 DNA, CDR3 protein. D genes are given only for firm matches. Size tells how often a clone was seen (once, few, many) or the class of an expanded clone, and some rows leave it out.

TRBJ2-5 | few | TRBV7-9 | TRBD2 | TGTGCCAGTCCGTCGGGGGGACCTGAAGAGACCCAGTACTTC | CASPSGGPEETQYF
TRBJ2-5 | few | TRBV9 | - | TGTGCCAGCAGCGTACGGGGCTGGACCTACCAAGAGACCCAGTACTTC | CASSVRGWTYQETQYF
TRBJ2-7 | once | TRBV12-3/TRBV12-4 | TRBD1 | TGTGCCAGCAGCAGGGACAGGGAAGGCTTAAGCTCCTACGAGCAGTACTTC | CASSRDREGLSSYEQYF
TRBJ1-1 | - | TRBV6-5 | - | TGTGCCAGCAGTTACAGGGATGGCACTGAAGCTTTCTTT | CASSYRDGTEAFF
TRBJ1-6 | - | TRBV28 | - | TGTGCCAGCAGTCCGGGGGGGGAACCCTCACCCCTCCACTTT | CASSPGGEPSPLHF
TRBJ2-7 | - | TRBV12-3/TRBV12-4 | TRBD1 | TGTGCCAGCAGCTTCTCTTACAGGGGAACCTACGAGCAGTACTTC | CASSFSYRGTYEQYF
TRBJ1-4 | few | TRBV11-2 | - | TGTGCCAGCAGCTTAGAAGGGGTGACTAATGAAAAACTGTTTTTT | CASSLEGVTNEKLFF
TRBJ1-1 | few | TRBV4-3 | - | TGCGCCAGCAGCCAAGATCCTCGACAGAGGAACACTGAAGCTTTCTTT | CASSQDPRQRNTEAFF
TRBJ2-2 | few | TRBV12-3/TRBV12-4 | TRBD1 | TGTGCCAGCAGTTTTTTGGACAGGGTTGCCGGGGAGCTGTTTTTT | CASSFLDRVAGELFF
TRBJ2-5 | few | TRBV10-3 | - | TGTGCCATCAGGGGCCAGGGGGAGACCCAGTACTTC | CAIRGQGETQYF
TRBJ2-1 | - | TRBV7-3 | - | TGTGCCAGCAGCTTAACGTCGGAGGGCTACAATGAGCAGTTCTTC | CASSLTSEGYNEQFF
TRBJ2-7 | many | TRBV7-2 | - | TGTGCCAGCAGCTCGGACAGCCACTCCTACGAGCAGTACTTC | CASSSDSHSYEQYF
TRBJ2-1 | - | TRBV29-1 | - | TGCAGCGTTCTTAGGGGGGTGGAGCGGTTCTTC | CSVLRGVERFF
TRBJ2-7 | - | TRBV7-9 | - | TGTGCCAGCAGCCCCCATAGGGTAGGGGAGTACGAGCAGTACTTC | CASSPHRVGEYEQYF
TRBJ1-2 | - | TRBV20-1 | - | TGCAGTGCTAGAGAGGTCCGTACAGGGAAAGGCTACACCTTC | CSAREVRTGKGYTF
TRBJ2-7 | few | TRBV15 | - | TGTGCCACCAGCAGAGGGGCCATAGATCGGGCGTACGAGCAGTACTTC | CATSRGAIDRAYEQYF
TRBJ1-1 | - | TRBV7-3 | - | TGTGTCAGCAGCTCCGAGGGATACACTGGAGCTTTCTTT | CVSSSEGYTGAFF
TRBJ2-1 | - | TRBV7-9 | - | TGTGCCAGCAGCCTTCTCTTGGCTGAGCAGTTCTTC | CASSLLLAEQFF
TRBJ2-5 | many | TRBV12-3/TRBV12-4 | - | TGTGCCAGCAGTTTATGGGAGAGCCGAGAGACCCAGTACTTC | CASSLWESRETQYF
TRBJ2-7 | few | TRBV29-1 | - | TGCAGCATCACAAGGGGGTTGGGCTCGAGCTCCTACGAGCAGTACTTC | CSITRGLGSSSYEQYF
TRBJ2-7 | - | TRBV11-2 | TRBD2 | TGTGCCAGCAGCTCATCGGCTAGCGGGCCTTCCTACGAGCAGTACTTC | CASSSSASGPSYEQYF
TRBJ2-5 | few | TRBV7-2 | TRBD2 | TGTGCCAGCAGCCAAGGACTAGCGGGAGCAGAGACCCAGTACTTC | CASSQGLAGAETQYF
TRBJ2-7 | few | TRBV25-1 | TRBD1 | TGTGCCAGCAGTGACCACCTAACGGGGACAGGGGACAACGAGCAGTACTTC | CASSDHLTGTGDNEQYF
TRBJ2-7 | - | TRBV5-4 | TRBD2 | TGTGCCAGCAGCTACGGACTAGCGGGGGCACAACCCTACGAGCAGTACTTC | CASSYGLAGAQPYEQYF
TRBJ2-3 | - | TRBV29-1 | TRBD2 | TGCAGCGGAGGGTCGGGTCTAGCGGGACGCACAGATACGCAGTATTTT | CSGGSGLAGRTDTQYF
TRBJ2-1 | few | TRBV9 | TRBD2 | TGTGCCAGCAGCGTATCTAGCGGGAACTACAATGAGCAGTTCTTC | CASSVSSGNYNEQFF
TRBJ2-1 | - | TRBV20-1 | - | TGCAGTGCTAGAGGACCGGGGCTGGTGGATGAGCAGTTCTTC | CSARGPGLVDEQFF
TRBJ1-1 | - | TRBV12-3/TRBV12-4 | - | TGTGCCAGCAGCCGGGAAGGAGGCACTGAAGCTTTCTTT | CASSREGGTEAFF
TRBJ1-2 | - | TRBV19 | - | TGTGCCAGTAGTATTTTATGGACAGTTACTAACTATGGCTACACCTTC | CASSILWTVTNYGYTF
TRBJ2-3 | many | TRBV4-3 | TRBD2 | TGCGCCAGCAGCAAAAACGGAGCGGGAATCACAGATACGCAGTATTTT | CASSKNGAGITDTQYF
TRBJ1-6 | - | TRBV18 | TRBD1 | TGTGCCAGCTCAAGAAACAGGGGAGGCGAATCACCCCTCCACTTT | CASSRNRGGESPLHF
TRBJ2-5 | few | TRBV6-2/TRBV6-3 | - | TGTGCCAGCAGTTACTGGGGGGTCCAAGAGACCCAGTACTTC | CASSYWGVQETQYF
TRBJ2-5 | few | TRBV4-1 | - | TGCGCCAGCAGCCAAGATGAGACGGAGTACCAAGAGACCCAGTACTTC | CASSQDETEYQETQYF
TRBJ1-2 | - | TRBV20-1 | TRBD1 | TGCGGTGCTAGACCAAGGACAGGTGGAGATGGCTACACCTTC | CGARPRTGGDGYTF
TRBJ2-5 | - | TRBV24-1 | - | TGTGCCACCAGTGACGGGGACGGAGAGACCCAGTACTTC | CATSDGDGETQYF
TRBJ1-1 | - | TRBV6-5 | - | TGTGCCACGCAGGGCACGATTGATGACACTGAAGCTTTCTTT | CATQGTIDDTEAFF
TRBJ2-3 | few | TRBV29-1 | - | TGCAGCGTCCTCTCGGGCACAGATACGCAGTATTTT | CSVLSGTDTQYF
TRBJ2-5 | - | TRBV7-2 | - | TGTGCCAGCAGCCCTCCCTCCGCGCGAGCCCAGTACTTC | CASSPPSARAQYF
TRBJ2-1 | few | TRBV2 | - | TGTGCCAGCAGCCGAGGACTATTGTCCTACAATGAGCAGTTCTTC | CASSRGLLSYNEQFF
TRBJ2-7 | - | TRBV20-1 | - | TGCAGTGCCGTGGACGGGTCCTACGAGCAGTACTTC | CSAVDGSYEQYF
TRBJ1-2 | - | TRBV29-1 | TRBD1 | TGCAGCGTTGTGGGACAGGGTGGTGGCTACACCTTC | CSVVGQGGGYTF
TRBJ1-1 | - | TRBV29-1 | - | TGCAGCGTCCTGGACACTGAAGCTTTCTTT | CSVLDTEAFF
TRBJ1-5 | few | TRBV27 | - | TGTGCCAGCAGTTTACAGGGGCTGAGGAAGGAGCCCCAGCATTTT | CASSLQGLRKEPQHF
TRBJ2-5 | - | TRBV5-1 | - | TGCGCCAGCAGCGGGGGGGGACAGCAAGAGACCCAGTACTTC | CASSGGGQQETQYF
TRBJ2-1 | - | TRBV4-3 | TRBD1 | TGCGCCTGCAGCCAAGACGGGGCCGGGACAGATGAGCAGTTCTTC | CACSQDGAGTDEQFF
TRBJ2-5 | few | TRBV14 | - | TGTGCCAGCAGCCAAGATTTGGGGTACCAAGAGACCCAGTACTTC | CASSQDLGYQETQYF